The clone carrying this TCR beta chain was observed at least ten times. What it binds is unknown. This sample stems from a study of T-cell reconstitution after alpha-beta-depleted transplantation in children. The germline V and J ends were trimmed by 1 base and 0 bases, with 14 bases remaining between them. The CDR3 is made up of 17 amino acids. Germline V CDR1 and CDR2: SGHRS, YFSETQ. Researchers prepared the TCRbeta library using unique molecular identifiers, the study reports. MiXCR was run by TCRdb on the PCR reads, yielding one entry per CDR3 protein. The sample consists of roughly 300,000 distinct CDR3 sequences, 9.5% to 13% of them appearing once. Study results and caveats: T-cell numbers and diversity, one year after transplant, stemmed largely from T cells that were newly produced. Several hundred expanded graft clones reportedly gave rise to the alpha-beta T cells present about two months after transplant. In some patients, recipient T cells and intrathymic progenitors surviving conditioning explained high day-60 diversity.

The chain links TRBV5-1 to TRBJ2-1, with a weak D call TRBD2 (5 bases). The origin of this receptor is a male patient under 10 years old who had a stem cell transplant for chronic granulomatous disease, so the T cells may come from the graft donor. The source was peripheral blood, collected 180 days after TCRalphabeta/CD19-depleted stem cell transplant. Written as DNA, the CDR3 is TGCGCCAGCAGCTTGTCGACTGATCGGGGCTCCTACAATGAGCAGTTCTTC. It codes for CASSLSTDRGSYNEQFF. Complete variable domain (other parts from reference TRBV5-1 and TRBJ2-1): KAGVTQTPRYLIKTRGQQVTLSCSPISGHRSVSWYQQTPGQGLQFLFEYFSETQRNKGNFPGRFSGRQFSNSRSEMNVSTLELGDSALYLCASSLSTDRGSYNEQFFGPGTRLTVL.